This T cell receptor (beta chain) was captured by sequencing in a study of T cells in localized non-small cell lung cancer. Findings and caveats of the study: Because researchers sequenced only one region of the tumor, heterogeneity is still possible. Detection in adjacent lung was observed for a median roughly 62 of the top 100 tumor clones. Increased T cell density in blood showed an association with longer overall survival. Compared with tumor, uninvolved adjacent lung displayed greater T cell clonality, ranking highest overall.

Only in-frame clones appear in the TCRdb table, and some are missing; sequencing was by immunoSEQ multiplex PCR. This table holds approximately 15,000 clones, approximately 87% found once. About this clone: Its antigen is currently unknown.

CDR3 length: 13 amino acids. This specimen consisted of peripheral blood mononuclear cells, obtained before any cancer treatment. The rearrangement uses TRBV12-2 and TRBJ2-7; the D call in the table, TRBD2, was not verified against the DNA. TRBV12-2 is a listed pseudogene. The receptor was derived from a male donor at least 60 years old with stage II lung adenocarcinoma. CDR3 DNA sequence: TGTGCCAGCAGCACCGGGACTAGCGGGCCCAGGGACTTC. Protein sequence: CASSTGTSGPRDF.